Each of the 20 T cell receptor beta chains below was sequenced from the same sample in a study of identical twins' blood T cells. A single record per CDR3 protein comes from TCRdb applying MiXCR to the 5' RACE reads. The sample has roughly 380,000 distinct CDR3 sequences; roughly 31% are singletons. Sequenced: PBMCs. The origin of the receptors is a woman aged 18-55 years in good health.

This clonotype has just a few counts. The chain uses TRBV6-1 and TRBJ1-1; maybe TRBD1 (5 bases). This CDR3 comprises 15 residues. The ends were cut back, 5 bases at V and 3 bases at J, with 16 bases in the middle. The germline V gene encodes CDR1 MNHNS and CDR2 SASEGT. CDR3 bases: TGTGCCAGCAGTTCCATCTGGCCGGGGGACACTGAAGCTTTCTTT. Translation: CASSSIWPGDTEAFF.

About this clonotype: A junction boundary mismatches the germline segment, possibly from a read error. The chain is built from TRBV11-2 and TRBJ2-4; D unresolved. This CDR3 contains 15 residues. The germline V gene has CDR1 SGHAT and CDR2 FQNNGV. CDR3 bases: TGTGCCGGCAGCCTAGGCCAGTCAGGCAAAAACATTCAGTACTTC. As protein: CAGSLGQSGKNIQYF.

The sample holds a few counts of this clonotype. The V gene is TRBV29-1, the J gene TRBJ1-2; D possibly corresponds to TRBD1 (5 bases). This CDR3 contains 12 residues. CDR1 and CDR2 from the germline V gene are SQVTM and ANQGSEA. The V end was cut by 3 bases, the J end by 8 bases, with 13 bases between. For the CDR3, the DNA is TGCAGCGTTGATCTGGGGCGTGGGGGCTACACCTTC. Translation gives CSVDLGRGGYTF.

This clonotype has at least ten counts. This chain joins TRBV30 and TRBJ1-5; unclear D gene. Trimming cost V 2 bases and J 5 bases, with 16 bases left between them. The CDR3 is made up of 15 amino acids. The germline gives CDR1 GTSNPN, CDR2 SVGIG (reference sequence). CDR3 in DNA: TGTGCCTGGAGTACAACGGTAACAATCGATCAGCCCCAGCATTTT. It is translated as CAWSTTVTIDQPQHF.

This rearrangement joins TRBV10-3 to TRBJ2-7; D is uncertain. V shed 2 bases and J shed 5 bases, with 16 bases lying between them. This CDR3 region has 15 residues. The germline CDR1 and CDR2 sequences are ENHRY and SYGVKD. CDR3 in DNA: TGTGCCATCAGTGAGAGGATGTTGGACCCAAACGAGCAGTACTTC. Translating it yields CAISERMLDPNEQYF.

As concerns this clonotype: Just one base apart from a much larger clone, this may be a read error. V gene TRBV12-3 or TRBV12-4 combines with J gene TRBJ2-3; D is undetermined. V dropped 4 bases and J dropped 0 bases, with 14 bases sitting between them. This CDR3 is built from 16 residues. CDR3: CASSSVRPASTDTQYF. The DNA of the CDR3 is TGTGCCAGCAGTTCTGTTAGGCCGGCTAGCACAGATACGCAGTATTTT.

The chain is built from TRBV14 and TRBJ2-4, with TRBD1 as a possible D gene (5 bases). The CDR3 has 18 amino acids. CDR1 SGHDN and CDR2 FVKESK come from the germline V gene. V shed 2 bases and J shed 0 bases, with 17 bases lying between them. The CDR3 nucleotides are TGTGCCAGCAGCCAAATCGATAAGGGGCCTCTAGCCAAAAACATTCAGTACTTC. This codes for CASSQIDKGPLAKNIQYF.

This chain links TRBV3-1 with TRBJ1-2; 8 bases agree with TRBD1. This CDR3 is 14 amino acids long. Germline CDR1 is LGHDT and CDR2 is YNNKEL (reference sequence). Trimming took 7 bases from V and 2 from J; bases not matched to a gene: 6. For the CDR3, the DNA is TGTGCCAGCACGGACAGGGTTTCCAACTATGGCTACACCTTC. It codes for CASTDRVSNYGYTF.

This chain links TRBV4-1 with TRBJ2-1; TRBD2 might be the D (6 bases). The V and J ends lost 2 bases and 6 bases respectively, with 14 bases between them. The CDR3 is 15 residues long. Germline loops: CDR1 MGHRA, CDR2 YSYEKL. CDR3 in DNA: TGCGCCAGCAGCCAATTGGGCGGGGTGGGCAATGAGCAGTTCTTC. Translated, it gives CASSQLGGVGNEQFF.

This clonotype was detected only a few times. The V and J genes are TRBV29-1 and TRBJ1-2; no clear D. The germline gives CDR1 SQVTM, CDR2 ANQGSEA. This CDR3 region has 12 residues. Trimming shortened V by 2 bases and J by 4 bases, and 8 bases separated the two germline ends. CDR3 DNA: TGCAGCGTTGAACTAACCACCTATGGCTACACCTTC. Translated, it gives CSVELTTYGYTF. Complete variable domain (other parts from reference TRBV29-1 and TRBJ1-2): SAVISQKPSRDICQRGTSLTIQCQVDSQVTMMFWYRQQPGQSLTLIATANQGSEATYESGFVIDKFPISRPNLTFSTLTVSNMSPEDSSIYLCSVELTTYGYTFGSGTRLTVV.

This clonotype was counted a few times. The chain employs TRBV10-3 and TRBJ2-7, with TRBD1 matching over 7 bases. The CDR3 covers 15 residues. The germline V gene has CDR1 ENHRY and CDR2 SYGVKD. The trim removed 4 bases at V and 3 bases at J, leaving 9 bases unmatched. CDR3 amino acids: CAISARDSSFYEQYF. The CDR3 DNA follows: TGTGCCATCAGTGCCCGGGACAGCAGCTTCTACGAGCAGTACTTC.

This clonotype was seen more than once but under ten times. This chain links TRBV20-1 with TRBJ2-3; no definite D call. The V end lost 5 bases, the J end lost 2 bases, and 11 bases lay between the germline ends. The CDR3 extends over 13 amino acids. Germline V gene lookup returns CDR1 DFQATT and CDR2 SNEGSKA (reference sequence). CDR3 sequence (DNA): TGCAGTGCTCTGGGCCCCTACACAGATACGCAGTATTTT. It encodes CSALGPYTDTQYF.

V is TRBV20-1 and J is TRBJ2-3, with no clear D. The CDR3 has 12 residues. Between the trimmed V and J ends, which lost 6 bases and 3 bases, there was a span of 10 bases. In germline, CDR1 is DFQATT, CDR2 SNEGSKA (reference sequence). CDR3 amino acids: CSALPLTDTQYF. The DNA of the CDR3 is TGCAGTGCCCTGCCCTTAACAGATACGCAGTATTTT.

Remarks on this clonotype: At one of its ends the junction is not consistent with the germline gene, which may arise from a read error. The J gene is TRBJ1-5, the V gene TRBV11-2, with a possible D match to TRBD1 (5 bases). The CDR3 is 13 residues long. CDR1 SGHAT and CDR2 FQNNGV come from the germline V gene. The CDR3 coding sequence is TGTGCCAGCAGCTGGGGGAGTAATCAGCCCCAGCGTTTT. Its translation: CASSWGSNQPQRF.

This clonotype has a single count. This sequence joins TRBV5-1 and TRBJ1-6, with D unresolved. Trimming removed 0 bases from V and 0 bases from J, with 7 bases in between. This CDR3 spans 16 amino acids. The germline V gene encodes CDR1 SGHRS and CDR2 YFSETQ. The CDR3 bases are TGCGCCAGCAGCTTGGAGGCAGCCTCCTATAATTCACCCCTCCACTTT. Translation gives CASSLEAASYNSPLHF.

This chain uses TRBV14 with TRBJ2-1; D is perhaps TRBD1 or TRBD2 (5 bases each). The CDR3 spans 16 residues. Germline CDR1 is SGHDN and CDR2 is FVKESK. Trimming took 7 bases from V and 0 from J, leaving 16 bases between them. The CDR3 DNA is TGTGCCAGCATCGAGACCGGGACCGACTCCTACAATGAGCAGTTCTTC. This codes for CASIETGTDSYNEQFF.

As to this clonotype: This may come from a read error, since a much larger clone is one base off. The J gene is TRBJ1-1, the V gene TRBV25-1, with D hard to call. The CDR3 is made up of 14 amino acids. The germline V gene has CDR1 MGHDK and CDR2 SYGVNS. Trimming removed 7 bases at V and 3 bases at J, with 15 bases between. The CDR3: CASTEAELDTEAFF. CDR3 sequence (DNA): TGTGCCAGCACAGAGGCGGAATTGGACACTGAAGCTTTCTTT.

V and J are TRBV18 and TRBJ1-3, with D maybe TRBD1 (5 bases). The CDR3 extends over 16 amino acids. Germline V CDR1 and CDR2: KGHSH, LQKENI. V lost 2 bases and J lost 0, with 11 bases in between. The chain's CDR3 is CASSPGTVNSGNTIYF. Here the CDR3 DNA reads TGTGCCAGCTCACCAGGGACGGTGAACTCTGGAAACACCATATATTTT.

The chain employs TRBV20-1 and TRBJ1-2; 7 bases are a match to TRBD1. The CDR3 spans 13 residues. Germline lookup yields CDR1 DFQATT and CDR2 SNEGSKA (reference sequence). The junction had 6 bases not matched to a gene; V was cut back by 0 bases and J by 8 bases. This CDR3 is CSAREQGRGGYTF. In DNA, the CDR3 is TGCAGTGCTAGAGAACAGGGGCGGGGAGGCTACACCTTC.

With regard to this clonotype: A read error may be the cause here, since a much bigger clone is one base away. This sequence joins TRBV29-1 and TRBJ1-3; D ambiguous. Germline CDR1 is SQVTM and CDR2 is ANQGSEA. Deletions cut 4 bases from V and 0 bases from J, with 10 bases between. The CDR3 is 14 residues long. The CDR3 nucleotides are TGCAGCGTTGGAGACCACGACTCTGGAAACACCATATATTTT. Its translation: CSVGDHDSGNTIYF.